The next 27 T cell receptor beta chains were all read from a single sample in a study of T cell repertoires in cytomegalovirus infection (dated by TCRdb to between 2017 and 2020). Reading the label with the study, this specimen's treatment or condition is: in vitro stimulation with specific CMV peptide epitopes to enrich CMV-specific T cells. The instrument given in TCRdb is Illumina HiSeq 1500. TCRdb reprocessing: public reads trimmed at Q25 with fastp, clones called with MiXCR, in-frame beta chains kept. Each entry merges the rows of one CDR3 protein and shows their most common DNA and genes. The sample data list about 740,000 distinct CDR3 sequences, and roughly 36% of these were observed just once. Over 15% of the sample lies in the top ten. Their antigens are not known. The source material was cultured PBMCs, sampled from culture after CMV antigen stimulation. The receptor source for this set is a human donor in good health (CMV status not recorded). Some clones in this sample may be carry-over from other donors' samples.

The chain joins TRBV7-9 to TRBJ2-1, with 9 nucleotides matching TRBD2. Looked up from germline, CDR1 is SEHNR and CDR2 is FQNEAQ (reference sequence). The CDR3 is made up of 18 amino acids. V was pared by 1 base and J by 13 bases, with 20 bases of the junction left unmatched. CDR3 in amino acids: CASSLVPDSSLAGWTQFF. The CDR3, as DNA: TGTGCCAGCAGCTTAGTCCCCGACAGTTCCCTAGCGGGATGGACACAGTTCTTC.

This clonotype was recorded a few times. The chain's CDR3 is CASSPRQGLYEQYF. Here the CDR3 DNA reads TGTGCCAGCAGCCCCAGACAGGGCCTCTACGAGCAGTACTTC. V gene TRBV7-9 combines with J gene TRBJ2-7, with 7 bases that match TRBD1. The germline gives CDR1 SEHNR, CDR2 FQNEAQ (reference sequence). The CDR3 runs to 14 residues. V trimming: 5 bases; J trimming: 3 bases; junction bases outside the gene matches: 7.

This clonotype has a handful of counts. The CDR3 loop reads CASSLYDNTYEQYF. The DNA of the CDR3 is TGTGCCAGCAGTTTATATGACAATACGTACGAGCAGTACTTC. The chain has TRBV28 and TRBJ2-7; D unclear. Looked up from germline, CDR1 is MDHEN and CDR2 is SYDVKM. The V end was cut by 1 base, the J end by 4 bases, with 11 bases between. The CDR3 spans 14 residues.

This CDR3 reads CSAFSNGREETQYF. CDR3 nucleotides: TGCAGTGCTTTTTCGAACGGGAGAGAAGAGACCCAGTACTTC. This chain links TRBV20-1 with TRBJ2-5, with D possibly TRBD2 on 6 matching bases. V gave up 5 bases and J gave up 3 bases, with 16 bases separating them. The CDR3 length is 14 residues. Germline V lookup: CDR1 DFQATT, CDR2 SNEGSKA (reference sequence).

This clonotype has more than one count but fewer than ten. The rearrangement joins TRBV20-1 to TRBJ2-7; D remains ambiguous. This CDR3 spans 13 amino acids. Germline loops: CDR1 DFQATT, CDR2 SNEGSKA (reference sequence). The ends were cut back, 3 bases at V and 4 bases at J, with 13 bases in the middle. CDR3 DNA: TGCAGTGCTAGTTTGAGGACCATTTACGAGCAGTACTTC. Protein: CSASLRTIYEQYF.

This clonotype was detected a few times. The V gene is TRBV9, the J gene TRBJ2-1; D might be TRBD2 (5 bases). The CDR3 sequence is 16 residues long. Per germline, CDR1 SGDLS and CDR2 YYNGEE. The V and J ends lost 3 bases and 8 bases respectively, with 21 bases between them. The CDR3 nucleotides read TGTGCCAGCAGCGGCCCATCGCCCAGAACTAGTGATGAGCAGTTCTTC. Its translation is CASSGPSPRTSDEQFF.

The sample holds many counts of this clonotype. CDR3 bases: TGTGCCAGCAGCTTAGGATCGGCAGGGAAGGTCGGCGAGCAGTTCTTC. Translation: CASSLGSAGKVGEQFF. The chain combines TRBV7-8 with TRBJ2-1; a possible D gene is TRBD1 (5 bases). The CDR3 loop spans 16 amino acids. Deletions cut 1 base from V and 10 bases from J, with 20 bases between. CDR1 and CDR2 (germline): SGHVS, FQNEAQ.

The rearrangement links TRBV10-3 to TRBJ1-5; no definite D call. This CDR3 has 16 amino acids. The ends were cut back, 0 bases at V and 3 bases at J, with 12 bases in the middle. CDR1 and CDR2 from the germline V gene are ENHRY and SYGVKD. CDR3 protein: CAISESTPANNQPQHF. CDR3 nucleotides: TGTGCCATCAGTGAGTCCACCCCGGCGAACAATCAGCCCCAGCATTTT.

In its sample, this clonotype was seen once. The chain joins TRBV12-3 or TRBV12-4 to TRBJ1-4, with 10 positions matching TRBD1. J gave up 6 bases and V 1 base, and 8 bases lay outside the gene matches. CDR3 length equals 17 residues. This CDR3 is CASSLGLRTGGYEKLFF. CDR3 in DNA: TGTGCCAGCAGTTTAGGGCTTCGGACAGGGGGTTATGAAAAACTGTTTTTT.

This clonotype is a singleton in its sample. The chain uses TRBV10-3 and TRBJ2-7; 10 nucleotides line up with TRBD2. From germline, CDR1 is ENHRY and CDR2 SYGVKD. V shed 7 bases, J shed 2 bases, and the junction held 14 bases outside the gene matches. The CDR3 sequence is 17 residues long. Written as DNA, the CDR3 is TGTGCCATCAAGGGGGACTTCAAAGCGGGGGGGACCTACGAGCAGTACTTC. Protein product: CAIKGDFKAGGTYEQYF.

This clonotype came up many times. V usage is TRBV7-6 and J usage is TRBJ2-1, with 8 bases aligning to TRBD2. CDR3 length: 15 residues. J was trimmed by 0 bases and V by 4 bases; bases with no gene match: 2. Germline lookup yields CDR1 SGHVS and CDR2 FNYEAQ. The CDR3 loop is CASSSAGGSYNEQFF. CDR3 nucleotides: TGTGCCAGCAGCTCTGCGGGGGGCTCCTACAATGAGCAGTTCTTC.

CDR3 protein: CASSQVSQFETQYF. CDR3 nucleotide sequence: TGCGCCAGCAGCCAAGTCAGTCAATTTGAGACCCAGTACTTC. J is TRBJ2-5 and V is TRBV4-1; D is ambiguous. The CDR3 is made up of 14 amino acids. CDR1 and CDR2 from the germline V gene are MGHRA and YSYEKL. The V and J ends lost 1 base and 5 bases respectively, with 11 bases between them.

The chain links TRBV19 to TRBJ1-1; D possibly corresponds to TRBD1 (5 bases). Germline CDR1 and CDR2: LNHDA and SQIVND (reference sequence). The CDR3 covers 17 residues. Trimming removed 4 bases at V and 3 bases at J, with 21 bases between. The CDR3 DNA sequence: TGTGCCAGTAGTAGGGACGCGAGTTTGGGGCTACACACTGAAGCTTTCTTT. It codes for CASSRDASLGLHTEAFF.

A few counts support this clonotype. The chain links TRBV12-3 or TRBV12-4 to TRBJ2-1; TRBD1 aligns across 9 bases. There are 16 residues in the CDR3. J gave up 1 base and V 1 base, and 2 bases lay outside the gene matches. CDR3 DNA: TGTGCCAGCAGTTTAGAGACAGGGGGTTCCTACAATGAGCAGTTCTTC. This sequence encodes CASSLETGGSYNEQFF.

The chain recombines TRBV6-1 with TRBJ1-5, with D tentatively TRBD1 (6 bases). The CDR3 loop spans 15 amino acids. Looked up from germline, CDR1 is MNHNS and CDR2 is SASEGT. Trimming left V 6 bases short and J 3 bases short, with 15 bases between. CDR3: CASSGRSGANQPQHF. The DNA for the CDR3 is TGTGCCAGCAGCGGCCGGTCAGGGGCCAATCAGCCCCAGCATTTT.

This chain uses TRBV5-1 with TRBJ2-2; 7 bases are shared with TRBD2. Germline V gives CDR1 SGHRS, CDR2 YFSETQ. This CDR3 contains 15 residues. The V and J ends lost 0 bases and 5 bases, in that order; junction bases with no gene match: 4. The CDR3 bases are TGCGCCAGCAGCTTGGACGCGGGGGAGACCGGGGAGCTGTTTTTT. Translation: CASSLDAGETGELFF.

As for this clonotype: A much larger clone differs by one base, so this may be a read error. CDR3 in DNA: TGTGCCAGCATCCCGGGACTAGCGACCTACAATGAGCAGTTCTTC. This gives the protein CASIPGLATYNEQFF. The rearrangement joins TRBV7-9 to TRBJ2-1, with 10 bases that match TRBD2. Trimming took 7 bases from V and 2 from J; bases not matched to a gene: 5. The CDR3 runs to 15 residues. The germline CDR1 and CDR2 sequences are SEHNR and FQNEAQ (reference sequence).

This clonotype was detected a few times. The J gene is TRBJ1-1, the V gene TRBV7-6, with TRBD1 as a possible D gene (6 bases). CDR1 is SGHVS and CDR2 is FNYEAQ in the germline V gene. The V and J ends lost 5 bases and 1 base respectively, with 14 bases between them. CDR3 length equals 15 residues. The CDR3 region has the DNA TGTGCCAGCAGCCCGCAGCGGGGGCCGAACACTGAAGCTTTCTTT. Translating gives CASSPQRGPNTEAFF.

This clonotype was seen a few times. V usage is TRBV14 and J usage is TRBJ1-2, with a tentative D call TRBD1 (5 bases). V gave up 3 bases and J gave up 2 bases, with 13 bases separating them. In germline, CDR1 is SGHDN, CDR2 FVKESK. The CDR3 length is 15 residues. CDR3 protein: CASSHLEDTNYGYTF. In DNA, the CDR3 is TGTGCCAGCAGCCATTTGGAGGACACGAACTATGGCTACACCTTC.

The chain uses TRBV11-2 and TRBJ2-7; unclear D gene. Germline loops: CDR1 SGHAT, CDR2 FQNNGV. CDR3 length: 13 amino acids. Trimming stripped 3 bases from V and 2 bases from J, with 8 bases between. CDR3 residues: CASSFQVAYEQYF. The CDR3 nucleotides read TGTGCCAGCAGCTTTCAGGTAGCCTACGAGCAGTACTTC.

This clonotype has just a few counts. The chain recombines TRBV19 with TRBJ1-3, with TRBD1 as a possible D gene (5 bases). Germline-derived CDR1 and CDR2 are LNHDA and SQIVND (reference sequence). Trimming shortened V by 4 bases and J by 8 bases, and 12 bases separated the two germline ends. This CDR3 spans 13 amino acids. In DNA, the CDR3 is TGTGCCAGTAGTAAGGGACGGCGAGACACCATATATTTT. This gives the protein CASSKGRRDTIYF.

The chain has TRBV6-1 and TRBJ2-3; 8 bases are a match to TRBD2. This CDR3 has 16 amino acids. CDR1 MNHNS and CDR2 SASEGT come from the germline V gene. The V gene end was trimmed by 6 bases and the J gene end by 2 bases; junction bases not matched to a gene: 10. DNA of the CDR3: TGTGCCAGCAGCGACCCAGCGGGAGTGACCACAGATACGCAGTATTTT. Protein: CASSDPAGVTTDTQYF.

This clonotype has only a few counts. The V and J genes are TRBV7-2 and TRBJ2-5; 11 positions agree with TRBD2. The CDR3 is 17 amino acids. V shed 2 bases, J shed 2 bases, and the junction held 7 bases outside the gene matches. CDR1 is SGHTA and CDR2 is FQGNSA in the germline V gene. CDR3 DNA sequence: TGTGCCAGCAGCTTACAGGAGGGACTAGCGGTACAAGAGACCCAGTACTTC. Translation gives CASSLQEGLAVQETQYF.

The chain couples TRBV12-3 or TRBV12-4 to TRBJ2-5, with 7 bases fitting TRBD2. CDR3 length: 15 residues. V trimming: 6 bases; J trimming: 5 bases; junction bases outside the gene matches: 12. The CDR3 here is CASSLGAGVGETQYF. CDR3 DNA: TGTGCCAGCAGCCTCGGGGCGGGAGTCGGGGAGACCCAGTACTTC.

The CDR3 bases are TGCAGTGCTAGCCTAGGAGAGCGGTCGCAGTATTTT. It specifies CSASLGERSQYF. The V and J genes are TRBV20-1 and TRBJ2-3, with a tentative D call TRBD2 (5 bases). V dropped 3 bases and J dropped 10 bases, with 14 bases sitting between them. The CDR3 consists of 12 residues. Germline V gene lookup returns CDR1 DFQATT and CDR2 SNEGSKA (reference sequence).

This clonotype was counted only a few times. This CDR3 reads CATREIGYNEQFF. DNA of the CDR3: TGTGCCACCAGGGAGATCGGGTACAATGAGCAGTTCTTC. This chain joins TRBV15 and TRBJ2-1; D call uncertain. The CDR3 runs to 13 residues. CDR1 LNHNV and CDR2 YYDKDF come from the germline V gene (reference sequence). V was trimmed by 6 bases and J by 4 bases, leaving 10 bases between them. Full variable domain (missing parts from reference TRBV15 and TRBJ2-1): DAMVIQNPRYQVTQFGKPVTLSCSQTLNHNVMYWYQQKSSQAPKLLFHYYDKDFNNEADTPDNFQSRRPNTSFCFLDIRSPGLGDTAMYLCATREIGYNEQFFGPGTRLTVL.

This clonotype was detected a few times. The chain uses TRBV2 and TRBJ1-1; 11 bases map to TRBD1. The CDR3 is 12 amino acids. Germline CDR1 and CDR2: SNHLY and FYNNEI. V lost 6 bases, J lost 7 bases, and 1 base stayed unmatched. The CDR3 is CASRGQGDEAFF. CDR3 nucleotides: TGTGCCAGCAGGGGACAGGGGGATGAAGCTTTCTTT.